The clone carrying this TCR beta chain occurred many times. No antigen is known for it. The data derive from a study of blood T cells in healthy people across ages. General study points: There was no known CMV status for donors, so expanded clonotype changes were possibly confounded.

A sample-barcoded 5' primer and a J-beta primer mix were used in a second PCR of roughly 6 to 11 cycles. TCRdb reprocessed the 5' RACE reads via MiXCR and lists one record per CDR3 protein. The sample contains approximately 700,000 distinct CDR3 sequences, around 32% of which appear only once. Germline V lookup: CDR1 DFQATT, CDR2 SNEGSKA (reference sequence). Trimming cost V 0 bases and J 3 bases; bases outside gene matches: 4. This CDR3 contains 14 residues. V and J are TRBV20-1 and TRBJ2-7; 8 nucleotides match TRBD1. Source material: blood. The sequence derives from a woman older than 75 in good health. The CDR3 region has the DNA TGCAGTGCTAGAGACCCCACAGGGGGCTACGAGCAGTACTTC. Translation gives CSARDPTGGYEQYF.